This T cell receptor beta chain came from a study of T cell changes during pregnancy in multiple sclerosis (dated by TCRdb to between 2017 and 2020). Notes on the research overall: The study examined how the T cell repertoire changed over the course of pregnancy in women with multiple sclerosis.

The protocol used for the library was the immunoSEQ multiplex PCR assay. Sourced from immuneACCESS, this table was stored by TCRdb with only in-frame sequences that have V and J called. A share of the clones is absent; for the studies checked, an unresolved V gene accounts for under half, and the remainder has no known explanation. Within this sample are 55,000 to 80,000 clones, with approximately 93% of them counted one time only. The ten largest clones add up to 3% to 4% of the sample. On this clone: The antigen it binds to is not known. Nothing much larger sits one base from this clone, and base qualities are not available.

The clonotype comes from a female donor with multiple sclerosis, enrolled in a pregnancy study. Sequencing used CD8+ T cells from peripheral blood mononuclear cells, obtained in the second trimester of pregnancy.

The nucleotides read TGTGCCAGCAGCCCAAGCGGGAGGCGGTCCTACAATGAGCAGTTCTTC. Translation gives CASSPSGRRSYNEQFF. The chain is made from TRBV7-9 and TRBJ2-1; the junction holds 9 bases that match TRBD2. From its cysteine to its phenylalanine, the CDR3 spans 16 amino acids. The CDR3 DNA has 48 bases and is translated from base 1. For CDR1 and CDR2, the germline V gene (reference sequence) lists SEHNR and FQNEAQ. Clipping removes 5 bases from V and 1 base from J, with 6 as the unmatched junction base count.